One sample yielded the 13 T cell receptor beta chains listed below, sequenced in a study of blood T cell repertoires in COVID-19. Generated by immunoSEQ multiplex PCR, the TCRdb table keeps only in-frame clones and is missing some. The sample has more than 200,000 clones; 85% to 90% are singletons. Sample: PBMCs or T cells enriched from blood (not recorded which). The receptors shown here come from a woman between 45 and 60 years old who had recovered from COVID-19.

V is TRBV25-1 and J is TRBJ2-3, with TRBD1 matching 9 bases. This CDR3 has 13 amino acids. After removal of 10 bases from V and 4 bases from J, the junction contained 6 bases not matched to a gene. Germline V gene sequence: CDR1 MGHDK, CDR2 SYGVNS. CDR3 nucleotides: TGTGCCACCCAGACAGGGGGACCAGATACGCAGTATTTT. This translates into CATQTGGPDTQYF. Drawing the rest from reference TRBV25-1 and TRBJ2-3, the complete variable domain is EADIYQTPRYLVIGTGKKITLECSQTMGHDKMYWYQQDPGMELHLIHYSYGVNSTEKGDLSSESTVSRIRTEHFPLTLESARPSHTSQYLCATQTGGPDTQYFGPGTRLTVL.

This rearrangement joins TRBV6-5 to TRBJ1-2; no definite D call. The CDR3 length is 15 residues. The germline V and J ends were trimmed by 0 bases and 2 bases, with 10 bases remaining between them. Germline V gene lookup returns CDR1 MNHEY and CDR2 SVGAGI. In DNA form, the CDR3 reads TGTGCCAGCAGTTACTCGAATGACAACAACTATGGCTACACCTTC. Protein product: CASSYSNDNNYGYTF.

CDR3 region: CASSLRQGADTQYF. DNA of the CDR3: TGTGCCAGCAGTTTACGACAGGGCGCAGATACGCAGTATTTT. V usage is TRBV27 and J usage is TRBJ2-3; 7 bases are shared with TRBD1. This CDR3 is 14 amino acids long. Germline-derived CDR1 and CDR2 are MNHEY and SMNVEV (reference sequence). With V trimmed by 2 bases and J by 4 bases, 3 bases remained unmatched.

The chain joins TRBV28 to TRBJ1-5, with 10 bases fitting TRBD1. This CDR3 is 19 amino acids long. V shed 5 bases, J shed 6 bases, and the junction held 19 bases outside the gene matches. CDR1 is MDHEN and CDR2 is SYDVKM in the germline V gene. CDR3 protein: CASSPSSLKGQGIRQPQHF. In DNA form, the CDR3 reads TGTGCCAGCAGTCCATCTTCACTTAAGGGACAGGGGATACGTCAGCCCCAGCATTTT.

V gene TRBV27 combines with J gene TRBJ2-7; 8 bases fit TRBD1. CDR3 size: 16 residues. V lost 5 bases to trimming and J lost 5 bases; unmatched junction nucleotides: 14. In germline, CDR1 is MNHEY, CDR2 SMNVEV (reference sequence). CDR3 sequence: CASSRSLGQGSHEQYF. CDR3 nucleotides: TGTGCCAGCAGTCGTAGTCTAGGACAGGGTTCCCACGAGCAGTACTTC.

The rearrangement joins TRBV10-3 to TRBJ2-7; 8 nucleotides match TRBD1. The CDR3 has 14 residues. Germline V gene sequence: CDR1 ENHRY, CDR2 SYGVKD. The junction had 9 bases not matched to a gene; V was cut back by 4 bases and J by 7 bases. The DNA for the CDR3 is TGTGCCATCAGTGTGGGACAGGAGTTGGGGGAGCAGTACTTC. It encodes CAISVGQELGEQYF.

This chain links TRBV28 with TRBJ1-5; tentative D call: TRBD1 (5 bases). Between the trimmed V and J ends, which lost 6 bases and 3 bases, there was a span of 12 bases. Germline V gives CDR1 MDHEN, CDR2 SYDVKM. The CDR3 extends over 14 amino acids. The chain's CDR3 is CASREGLLNQPQHF. CDR3 coding DNA: TGTGCCAGCAGAGAGGGACTTCTCAATCAGCCCCAGCATTTT.

The V call is TRBV7-2, the J call TRBJ2-7; 11 nucleotides agree with TRBD2. Germline CDR1 SGHTA, CDR2 FQGNSA. The CDR3 consists of 13 residues. This CDR3 reads CKAPSGRSYEQYF. The DNA for the CDR3 is TGTAAGGCTCCTAGCGGGAGGTCCTACGAGCAGTACTTC. Full variable domain (remainder filled in from reference TRBV7-2 and TRBJ2-7): GAGVSQSPSNKVTEKGKDVELRCDPISGHTALYWYRQSLGQGLEFLIYFQGNSAPDKSGLPSDRFSAERTGGSVSTLTIQRTQQEDSAVYLCKAPSGRSYEQYFGPGTRLTVT.

The V gene is TRBV5-1, the J gene TRBJ1-2, with unresolved D. V lost 4 bases to trimming and J lost 2 bases, with 9 bases between them. The CDR3 has 13 amino acids. Germline loops: CDR1 SGHRS, CDR2 YFSETQ. For the CDR3, the DNA is TGCGCCAGCAGCCAAGGACTGAACTATGGCTACACCTTC. Residues: CASSQGLNYGYTF.

This rearrangement joins TRBV19 to TRBJ2-3; D gene unclear. Germline V gene sequence: CDR1 LNHDA, CDR2 SQIVND (reference sequence). The germline V and J ends were trimmed by 6 bases and 2 bases, with 18 bases remaining between them. CDR3 size: 16 residues. The CDR3 nucleotides read TGTGCCAGTAGCCCAGTCGCCACACGCCTCACAGATACGCAGTATTTT. This codes for CASSPVATRLTDTQYF.

V is TRBV28 and J is TRBJ2-7; 13 bases are shared with TRBD2. Looked up from germline, CDR1 is MDHEN and CDR2 is SYDVKM. CDR3 size: 14 residues. V dropped 7 bases and J dropped 7; count of bases not matched to a gene: 7. The CDR3 sequence is CASTGTSGTGEQYF. For the CDR3, the DNA is TGTGCCAGCACCGGGACTAGCGGGACGGGTGAGCAGTACTTC.

V usage is TRBV12-3 or TRBV12-4 and J usage is TRBJ1-4; D call uncertain. The V end lost 3 bases, the J end lost 8 bases, and 10 bases lay between the germline ends. This CDR3 has 13 amino acids. The CDR3 spells CASSFEVKEKLFF. The CDR3, as DNA: TGTGCCAGCAGTTTCGAGGTAAAAGAAAAACTGTTTTTT.

This clone was recorded once. The rearrangement uses TRBV7-6 and TRBJ2-1; 12 bases align to TRBD2. The germline CDR1 and CDR2 sequences are SGHVS and FNYEAQ. Trimming took 5 bases from V and 7 from J; bases not matched to a gene: 9. The CDR3 contains 16 residues. CDR3 nucleotides: TGTGCCAGCAGCCCGCGGACTAGCGGGATCTCGAATGAGCAGTTCTTC. This sequence encodes CASSPRTSGISNEQFF.